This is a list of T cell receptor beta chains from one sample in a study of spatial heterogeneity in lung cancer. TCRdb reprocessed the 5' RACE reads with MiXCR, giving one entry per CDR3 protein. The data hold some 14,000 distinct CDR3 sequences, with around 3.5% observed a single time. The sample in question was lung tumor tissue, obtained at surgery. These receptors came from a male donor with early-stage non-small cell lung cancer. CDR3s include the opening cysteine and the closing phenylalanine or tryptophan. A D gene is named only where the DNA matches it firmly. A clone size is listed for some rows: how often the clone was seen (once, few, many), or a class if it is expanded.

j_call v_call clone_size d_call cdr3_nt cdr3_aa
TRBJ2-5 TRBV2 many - TGTGCCAGCAGTGAAACGGGGGGCCCCGGGAAGACCCAGTACTTC CASSETGGPGKTQYF
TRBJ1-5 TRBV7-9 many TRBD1 TGTGCCAGCAGCCAAGGGGGCGCGGGGCAGCCCCAGCATTTT CASSQGGAGQPQHF
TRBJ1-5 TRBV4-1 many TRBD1 TGCGCCAGCAGCCGGACCGACAGGGGGGGTCAGCCCCAGCATTTT CASSRTDRGGQPQHF
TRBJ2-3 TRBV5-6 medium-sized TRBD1 TGTGCCAGCAGCTTTGGACAGGGCACAGATACGCAGTATTTT CASSFGQGTDTQYF
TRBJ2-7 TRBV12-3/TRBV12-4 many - TGTGCCAGCAGTTCATGGGGACGGGAGCAGTACTTC CASSSWGREQYF
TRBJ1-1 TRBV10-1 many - TGCGCCAGCAGTGAGTCTCGCAGGGGACGGACTGAAGCTTTCTTT CASSESRRGRTEAFF
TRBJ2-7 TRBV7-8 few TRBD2 TGTGCCAGCAGCCGGACTAGCGCATACGAGCAGTACTTC CASSRTSAYEQYF
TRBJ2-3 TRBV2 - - TGTGCCCCAGGGGGTAGTAGTAGCGGTTCAGATACGCAGTATTTT CAPGGSSSGSDTQYF
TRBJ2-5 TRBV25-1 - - TGTGCCAGCAGTGAAGGGGTCCGACAAGAGACCCAGTACTTC CASSEGVRQETQYF
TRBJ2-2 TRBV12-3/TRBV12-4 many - TGTGCCAGTTGCCTATATAAACAGGGTTACACCGGGGAGCTGTTTTTT CASCLYKQGYTGELFF
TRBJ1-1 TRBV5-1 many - TGCGCCAGCAGCGCCGGGACTGGGAGGACTGAAGCTTTCTTT CASSAGTGRTEAFF
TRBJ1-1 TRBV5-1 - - TGCGCCAGCTTCCAGGGTACTTCGAGCAGGGGGAACACTGAAGCTTTCTTT CASFQGTSSRGNTEAFF
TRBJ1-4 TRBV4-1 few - TGCGCCAGCAGCCAAGTTGGGGGATTAGGGGGAAATGAAAAACTGTTTTTT CASSQVGGLGGNEKLFF
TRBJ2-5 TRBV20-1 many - TGCAGTGCTAGAGTTGTCGGAGGGGGGGAGACCCAGTACTTC CSARVVGGGETQYF
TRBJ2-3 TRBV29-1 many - TGCAGCGTTCGGAGAGGGAGCGCAGATACGCAGTATTTT CSVRRGSADTQYF
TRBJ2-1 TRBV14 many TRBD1 TGTGCCAGCAGCCCCAACAGGGGGCTCTACAATGAGCAGTTCTTC CASSPNRGLYNEQFF
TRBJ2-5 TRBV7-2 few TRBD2 TGTGCCAGCAGCCTCAGATCTAGCGGGGGGGCCTCAGGAGAGACCCAGTACTTC CASSLRSSGGASGETQYF
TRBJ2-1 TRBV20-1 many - TGCAGTGCTAGAGAGGCCGGGAAGAACGCCTACAATGAGCAGTTCTTC CSAREAGKNAYNEQFF
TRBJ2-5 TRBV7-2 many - TGTGCCAGCAGCTTAGTCCCAGGGCCACAAGAGACCCAGTACTTC CASSLVPGPQETQYF
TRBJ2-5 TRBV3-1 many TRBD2 TGTGCCAGCAGCCGGGGACTAGCGGGGGGTAGGGAAGAGACCCAGTACTTC CASSRGLAGGREETQYF
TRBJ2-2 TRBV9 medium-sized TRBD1 TGTGCCAGCGGAACAGGGGTTCGCACCGGGGAGCTGTTTTTT CASGTGVRTGELFF
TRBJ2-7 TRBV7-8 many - TGTGCCAGCAGCTTATTTACAGGTCCCTACGAGCAGTACTTC CASSLFTGPYEQYF
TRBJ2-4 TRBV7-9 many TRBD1 TGTGCCAGCAGCATCAGCCGGACAGGGGGGAACATTCAGTACTTC CASSISRTGGNIQYF
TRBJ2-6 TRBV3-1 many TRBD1 TGTGCCAGCAGACGGACAGGGTTACTCTCTGGGGCCAACGTCCTGACTTTC CASRRTGLLSGANVLTF
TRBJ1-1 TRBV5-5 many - TGTGCCAGCAGCTCACTGCCCGCTGAAGCTTTCTTT CASSSLPAEAFF